Included here is one T cell receptor (beta chain) sequence, with context. The antigen remains unidentified. This record belongs to a study of PD-1 blockade in mismatch repair-deficient tumors. Sample time point: archival surgical resection tumor tissue. All patients were mismatch repair deficient, assessed by either PCR or immunohistochemistry. Generated by immunoSEQ multiplex PCR, the TCRdb table keeps only in-frame clones and is missing some. The sample consists of thousands of clones, about 78% of them appearing once. Findings and limits, study-wide: After pembrolizumab, tumor-resident clones rose rapidly, then generally contracted before radiologic responses.

CDR1 is SNHLY, CDR2 FYNNEI, per germline. V lost 7 bases and J 10 bases, leaving 13 bases between the germline ends. This CDR3 has 12 amino acids. This material consisted of primary tumor tissue, taken from a patient treated with pembrolizumab. The receptor was isolated from an adult with mismatch repair-deficient cancer. The chain employs TRBV2 and TRBJ1-4; tentative D call: TRBD1 (5 bases). The CDR3 region has the DNA TGTGCCAGCACCCCAACCGGGGGAAAACTGTTTTTT. This sequence encodes CASTPTGGKLFF. The full variable domain, with the rest looked up from reference TRBV2 and TRBJ1-4, is EPEVTQTPSHQVTQMGQEVILRCVPISNHLYFYWYRQILGQKVEFLVSFYNNEISEKSEIFDDQFSVERPDGSNFTLKIRSTKLEDSAMYFCASTPTGGKLFFGSGTQLSVL.